Included here is one T cell receptor (beta chain) sequence, with context. Its antigen remains undetermined. Base qualities are not recorded, but no much larger clone differs from it by a single base. The method behind the library was 5' RACE. Data came from an Illumina HiSeq 2500. A second PCR of about 7 to 12 cycles was run with a J-beta primer mix and a sample-barcoded 5' primer. A unique molecular identifier was introduced onto each TCR beta cDNA molecule by a template-switch 5' adaptor carrying 12 random nucleotides. Each sample yielded at least 3 million CDR3-containing paired-end reads. First-strand cDNA synthesis was performed from all RNA using the Mint cDNA synthesis kit, with priming by a TRBC-specific oligonucleotide. Following uracil-DNA glycosylase treatment, a first 18-cycle PCR with universal primers M1SS and BC2_uni_R was performed on all cDNA. In the authors' own workflow: Normalization of each sample was performed by random selection of 1 million high-quality reads, each carrying a distinct molecular identifier. Reads sharing molecular identifiers were discarded rather than binned into consensus sequences. MiTCR, run with a Q25 quality threshold and the strictest error-elimination algorithm, handled CDR3 identification, clonotype clustering and error correction. A nonparametric unseen species model with Euler transformation was used to estimate a lower bound on total TCR beta diversity. The public reads were quality trimmed at Q25 with fastp and then assembled into clones with MiXCR by TCRdb, keeping productive beta chains. Each CDR3 protein gets just one entry, which takes the most common genes and DNA from the rows behind it. The V and J calls here are based on TCRdb, not the publication. This sample comprises over 950,000 distinct CDR3 sequences, around two fifths of them detected only once. About an eighth of the sample belongs to the ten largest clones.

From a lookup of the germline V gene, CDR1 and CDR2 are SGHTA and FQGNSA. Measured from the cysteine to the phenylalanine, the CDR3 is 19 residues long. Kept here is only the CDR3 DNA, which spans 57 bases and is read in frame from base 1. Trimming removed 2 bases from V and 2 bases from J, leaving 24 bases between the germline ends. The donors were a few dozen Caucasian individuals from Russia, aged 6 to 90 years, who were systemically healthy. Each donor gave ten milliliters of peripheral blood, drawn into EDTA-treated Vacutainer tubes. Ficoll-Paque density-gradient centrifugation was used to isolate PBMCs, with at least 7 million per sample. Trizol reagent was used to extract total RNA from the PBMCs, yielding at least 6 micrograms per sample. For every donor, flow cytometry on a PBMC aliquot measured the percentage of naive CD45RAhigh/CD27high T cells. The record originates from a study of blood T cells in healthy people across ages (dated by TCRdb to the mid-2010s). About the investigation overall: Template switching captured roughly one uniquely barcoded TCR beta cDNA molecule per two T cells in model experiments. Four age groups were formed from the donors: young (average about 16 years), middle-aged (just under 40), aged (more than 55) and long-lived (less than 85). Using deep sequencing normalized with unique cDNA molecular identifiers, the study measured how TCR beta repertoire diversity changes with age. For two donors (one aged 18 to 29 and one aged 80 or older), the study analyzed two additional independent replicas of 1 million unique cDNA reads from the same blood draw. To avoid experimental bias, donors of different ages were distributed randomly across sequencing lanes.

Here is what the overall study found, with its caveats: Estimates of total diversity based on one million sequenced T cells were considered lower bounds and underestimates. As age increased, observed TCR beta diversity per million T cells dropped in a roughly linear way, and a significant reduction was already evident by age around 41. Conclusive comparison of naive and antigen-experienced compartments was prevented by the profiling of bulk unsorted PBMCs. Because the CMV infection status of the donors was unknown, age-related changes in expanded clonotypes may potentially have been confounded. There was a strong correlation between observed TCR beta diversity and the percentage of naive T cells measured by flow cytometry. Compared with the aged group, the long-lived group had more naive CD4+ T cells, fewer expanded clones and increased TCR diversity, suggesting age selection.

Sample: blood. The rearranged segments are TRBV7-2 and TRBJ2-5, and possibly TRBD2, on 6 matching bases. This receptor was identified in a man between 18 and 29 years old in good health. CDR3 region: CASSLYPTHWRDLQETQYF. The nucleotide sequence is given as TGTGCCAGCAGCTTATACCCGACCCATTGGAGGGATCTTCAAGAGACCCAGTACTTC.